The 3 T cell receptor beta chains given below trace back to one sample, sequenced in a study of CD8+ T cells in alopecia areata. Sequencing templates came from extracted RNA that was reverse transcribed into cDNA. Generated by immunoSEQ multiplex PCR, the TCRdb table keeps only in-frame clones and is missing some. The sample yields around 100,000 clones, around three fifths seen once. Sequences were obtained from CD4+ T cells sorted from blood. The receptors shown here come from a human donor in good health.

The table lists this clone with a few counts. The chain links TRBV7-9 to TRBJ2-5, with D unresolved. CDR1 and CDR2 from the germline V gene are SEHNR and FQNEAQ (reference sequence). V was cut by 4 bases and J by 2 bases, with 8 bases left in between. CDR3 length: 13 residues. The CDR3, as DNA: TGTGCCAGCAGCTCGGTCAGACAAGAGACCCAGTACTTC. This sequence encodes CASSSVRQETQYF.

CDR3 sequence reads: CASSGLGLAGMETQYF. For the CDR3, the DNA is TGTGCCAGCAGTGGATTGGGGCTAGCGGGGATGGAGACCCAGTACTTC. This chain links TRBV28 with TRBJ2-5, with TRBD2 matching 9 bases. Per germline, CDR1 MDHEN and CDR2 SYDVKM. Trimming at V came to 5 bases and at J to 5 bases, leaving 12 bases not matched to a gene. The CDR3 length is 16 residues.

The J gene is TRBJ1-5, the V gene TRBV7-9; weak D call: TRBD1 (5 bases). V gave up 5 bases and J gave up 0 bases, with 11 bases separating them. CDR3 length: 15 amino acids. From germline, CDR1 is SEHNR and CDR2 FQNEAQ (reference sequence). The CDR3 reads CASSPRDGSNQPQHF. The CDR3 DNA follows: TGTGCCAGCAGCCCTCGGGACGGTAGCAATCAGCCCCAGCATTTT.